This T cell receptor (beta chain) was found in a study of blood T cell repertoires in COVID-19. About the study: Material from acute and convalescent COVID-19 was sourced from the United States, Italy and Spain.

Germline V gene sequence: CDR1 KGHSH, CDR2 LQKENI. V trimming: 3 bases; J trimming: 7 bases; junction bases outside the gene matches: 6. This CDR3 is built from 14 residues. In the study's own analysis: From reference gene primer amplification, estimates of nucleated cell counts were derived. Assay: immunoSEQ multiplex PCR; the TCRdb copy retains only in-frame clones and omits some. Clonal size and the V and J genes are those of that table, whereas D and trimming came from the DNA. The table shows roughly 360,000 clones, with approximately 87% occurring only once. Adults between roughly 18 and 90 years of age took part from under 30 US areas. Participants reported their clinical history, and cohort assignment relied on those reports.

Specimen: PBMCs or T cells enriched from blood (not recorded which). V is TRBV18 and J is TRBJ2-5; 9 bases match TRBD1. This receptor was obtained from a man aged 25 to 40 who had recovered from COVID-19. The CDR3 reads CASSPGQGAGTQYF. CDR3 nucleotides: TGTGCCAGCTCACCGGGACAGGGCGCTGGGACCCAGTACTTC.